This T cell receptor (beta chain) comes out of a study of blood T cells in healthy people across ages (dated by TCRdb to 2014 to 2015). Some background on the complete study: In model experiments, template switching captured roughly one uniquely barcoded TCR beta cDNA molecule for every two T cells. To track age-related changes in TCR beta repertoire diversity, the study relied on deep sequencing normalized with unique cDNA molecular identifiers. The donors were split into four age groups: young (average about 16 years), middle-aged (around 40), aged (over 55) and long-lived (roughly 80). Donors of different ages were randomly distributed across sequencing lanes to avoid experimental bias. Two additional independent replicas of 1 million unique cDNA reads from the same blood draw were analyzed for two donors (one aged 18 to 29 and one aged 80 or older). Study-wide conclusions, independent of this receptor: There was a strong correlation between observed TCR beta diversity and the percentage of naive T cells measured by flow cytometry. Because donor CMV infection status was unknown, age-related changes in expanded clonotypes were potentially confounded. The long-lived group showed more naive CD4+ T cells, fewer expanded clones and increased TCR diversity than the aged group, suggesting age selection. Because profiling used bulk unsorted PBMCs, naive and antigen-experienced compartments could not be compared conclusively. Estimates of total diversity based on one million sequenced T cells were considered lower bounds and underestimates. As age increased, observed TCR beta diversity per million T cells dropped in a roughly linear way, and a significant reduction was already evident by age around 41.

Systemically healthy Caucasian individuals from Russia, 39 in total and aged roughly 6 to 100 years, were included as donors. Each donor gave ten milliliters of peripheral blood, collected into EDTA-treated Vacutainer tubes. PBMCs were isolated by Ficoll-Paque density-gradient centrifugation, with at least 6 million obtained per sample. Total RNA, at least 5 micrograms per sample, was extracted from PBMCs with Trizol reagent. The percentages of naive CD45RAhigh/CD27high T cells were determined by flow cytometry on a PBMC aliquot from every donor. Counted from cysteine to phenylalanine, this CDR3 has 17 amino acids. Just CDR3 DNA is preserved here, 51 bases in frame from base 1. V is pared back by 4 bases and J by 1 base, with 17 bases lying between the germline termini. From a lookup of the germline V gene (reference sequence), CDR1 and CDR2 are DFQATT and SNEGSKA. The protocol used for the library was 5' RACE. Instrument on record: Illumina HiSeq 2500. A second PCR of roughly 7 to 12 cycles was run with a J-beta primer mix and a sample-barcoded 5' primer. A unique molecular identifier was introduced onto each TCR beta cDNA molecule by a template-switch 5' adaptor carrying 12 random nucleotides. At least 2.5 million CDR3-containing paired-end reads were obtained from each sample. The Mint cDNA synthesis kit, primed by a TRBC-specific oligonucleotide, was used to synthesize first-strand cDNA from all RNA. Following uracil-DNA glycosylase treatment, all cDNA underwent a first 18-cycle PCR with the universal primers M1SS and BC2_uni_R. As for how the authors treated the data: Each sample was normalized by randomly selecting 1 million high-quality reads, each carrying a distinct molecular identifier. Reads sharing molecular identifiers were discarded rather than binned into consensus sequences. MiTCR, run with a Q25 quality threshold and the strictest error-elimination algorithm, handled CDR3 identification, clonotype clustering and error correction. Lower-bound total TCR beta diversity was estimated with a nonparametric unseen species model using Euler transformation. TCRdb reanalyzed the raw reads on its own, using fastp at Q25 for trimming and MiXCR for clone calling, and kept in-frame beta chains. Every distinct CDR3 protein forms one entry, paired with its most common genes and DNA. The V and J calls reflect TCRdb's pipeline rather than the authors' work. Present in this sample are about 1,400,000 distinct CDR3 sequences, approximately 59% of which were seen just once. The biggest ten clones account for more than 6% of the sample.

In regard to this clonotype: This clone's antigen is unknown. No base-level quality is on record; no much larger clone is a single base apart.

The sample consisted of blood. The receptor chain draws on TRBV20-1 and TRBJ2-6, with the D gene not confidently named. The TCR comes from a man between 18 and 35 years old in good health. The DNA sequence is TGCAGTGCTATCGGTCCCAATTCACCTTCTGGGGCCAACGTCCTGACTTTC. It translates to CSAIGPNSPSGANVLTF.